The next 5 T cell receptor beta chains were all read from a single sample in a study of T cell changes during pregnancy in multiple sclerosis. Using immunoSEQ multiplex PCR, the repertoire was profiled, and TCRdb retains in-frame clones only, with some absent. Altogether approximately 100,000 clones are present, more than 80% being singletons, with the ten largest covering 0.95% to 1.5%. The source material was peripheral blood, sampled in the second trimester of pregnancy. All receptors come from a female donor with multiple sclerosis, enrolled in a pregnancy study.

V gene TRBV5-1 combines with J gene TRBJ2-7; 8 bases map to TRBD1. CDR3 length: 16 amino acids. Germline V CDR1 and CDR2: SGHRS, YFSETQ. V shed 1 base, J shed 3 bases, and the junction held 9 bases outside the gene matches. CDR3: CASSLNTGQVNYEQYF. In DNA, the CDR3 is TGCGCCAGCAGCTTGAATACGGGACAGGTCAACTACGAGCAGTACTTC.

CDR3 protein: CASSSTGANQPQHF. CDR3 DNA: TGTGCCAGCAGCTCGACAGGGGCAAATCAGCCCCAGCATTTT. The rearrangement links TRBV9 to TRBJ1-5; TRBD1 agrees at 8 bases. V gave up 4 bases and J gave up 4 bases; unmatched junction bases: 4. The CDR3 has 14 residues. Germline CDR1 is SGDLS and CDR2 is YYNGEE. The whole variable domain, filled in from reference TRBV9 and TRBJ1-5, reads DSGVTQTPKHLITATGQRVTLRCSPRSGDLSVYWYQQSLDQGLQFLIQYYNGEERAKGNILERFSAQQFPDLHSELNLSSLELGDSALYFCASSSTGANQPQHFGDGTRLSIL.

V usage is TRBV10-3 and J usage is TRBJ1-2, with 10 nucleotides matching TRBD1. The CDR3 length is 17 residues. Germline CDR1 ENHRY, CDR2 SYGVKD. The junction had 20 bases not matched to a gene; V was cut back by 8 bases and J by 8 bases. CDR3 region: CAILTSTGTGVVGGYTF. The CDR3, as DNA: TGTGCCATCCTAACCTCCACCGGGACAGGGGTCGTAGGCGGCTACACCTTC.

This chain links TRBV28 with TRBJ1-2; perhaps TRBD1 as D (5 bases). The V gene's germline CDR1 is MDHEN and CDR2 SYDVKM. The V end lost 3 bases, the J end lost 2 bases, and 7 bases lay between the germline ends. The CDR3 length is 13 residues. The CDR3 sequence: CASSFPGNYGYTF. The DNA for the CDR3 is TGTGCCAGCAGTTTTCCAGGGAACTATGGCTACACCTTC.

The chain employs TRBV5-1 and TRBJ2-7; D remains unclear. The CDR3 runs 13 residues. Germline V gene sequence: CDR1 SGHRS, CDR2 YFSETQ. Deletions cut 4 bases from V and 1 base from J, with 9 bases between. Written as DNA, the CDR3 is TGCGCCAGCAGCGCCGAGATTTCCTACGAGCAGTACTTC. Protein: CASSAEISYEQYF.